What follows is one TCR beta chain and its context. Authors' analysis steps: Quantification of nucleated cells was approximated via reference gene primer amplification. Data came from immunoSEQ multiplex PCR; TCRdb stores just in-frame clones and leaves some out. The D gene and trimming were derived from the DNA, and the V and J assignments and clone size from that table. The data contain 100,000 to 150,000 clones, around 89% of them singletons. This entry belongs to a study of blood T cell repertoires in COVID-19. Overall study: Acute and convalescent COVID-19 specimens originated in the United States, Italy and Spain. PBMCs, B-cell-depleted T cells, or T cells were the source of the cDNA or gDNA that made up the material.

This receptor was identified in a middle-aged man with active or convalescent COVID-19. The sequencing input was peripheral blood.

CDR3 loop: CSVGQGQGEQYF. In nucleotides, the CDR3 is TGCAGCGTTGGACAGGGACAAGGCGAGCAGTACTTC. The chain is built from TRBV29-1 and TRBJ2-7, with 7 positions matching TRBD1. CDR3 length: 12 amino acids. The germline V gene has CDR1 SQVTM and CDR2 ANQGSEA. V lost 4 bases, J lost 6 bases, and 6 bases stayed unmatched.